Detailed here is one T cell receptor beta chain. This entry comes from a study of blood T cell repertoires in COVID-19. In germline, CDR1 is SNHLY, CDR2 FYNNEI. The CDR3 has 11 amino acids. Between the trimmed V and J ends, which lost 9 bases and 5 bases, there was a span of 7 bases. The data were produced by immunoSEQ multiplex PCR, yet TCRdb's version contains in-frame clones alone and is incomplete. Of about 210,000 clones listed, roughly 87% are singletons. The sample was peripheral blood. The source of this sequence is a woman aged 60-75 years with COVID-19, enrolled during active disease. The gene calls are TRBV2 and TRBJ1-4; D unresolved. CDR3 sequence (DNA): TGTGCCAGTAGCCTAAATGAAAAACTGTTTTTT. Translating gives CASSLNEKLFF.